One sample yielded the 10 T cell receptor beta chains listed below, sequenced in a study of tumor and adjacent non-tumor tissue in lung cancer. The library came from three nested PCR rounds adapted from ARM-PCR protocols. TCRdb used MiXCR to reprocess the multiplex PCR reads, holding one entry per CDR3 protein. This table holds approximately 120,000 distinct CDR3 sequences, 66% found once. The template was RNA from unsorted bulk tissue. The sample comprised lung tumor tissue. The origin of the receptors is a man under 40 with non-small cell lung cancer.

CDR3 region: CASSLHSGRKSYNEQFF. The CDR3, as DNA: TGTGCCAGCAGTCTCCATAGCGGGAGGAAATCCTACAATGAGCAGTTCTTC. The chain links TRBV11-2 to TRBJ2-1, with 10 bases fitting TRBD2. The J segment lost 1 base and the V segment lost 6 bases, leaving 9 bases of the junction unmatched. This CDR3 has 17 residues. The germline gives CDR1 SGHAT, CDR2 FQNNGV. Full variable domain (rest looked up from reference TRBV11-2 and TRBJ2-1): EAGVAQSPRYKIIEKRQSVAFWCNPISGHATLYWYQQILGQGPKLLIQFQNNGVVDDSQLPKDRFSAERLKGVDSTLKIQPAKLEDSAVYLCASSLHSGRKSYNEQFFGPGTRLTVL.

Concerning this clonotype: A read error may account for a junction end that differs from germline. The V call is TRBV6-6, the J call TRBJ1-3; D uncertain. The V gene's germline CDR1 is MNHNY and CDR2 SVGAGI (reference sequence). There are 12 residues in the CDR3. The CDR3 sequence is CVSRGPGSTIYF. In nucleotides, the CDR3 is TGTGTCAGCAGAGGTCCCGGAAGCACCATATATTTT.

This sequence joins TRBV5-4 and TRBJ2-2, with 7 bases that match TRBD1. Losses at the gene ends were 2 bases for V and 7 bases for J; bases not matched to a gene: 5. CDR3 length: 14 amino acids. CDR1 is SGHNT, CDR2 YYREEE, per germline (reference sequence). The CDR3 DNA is TGTGCCAGCAGCTTAGCACAGGGGCGCGGGGAGCTGTTTTTT. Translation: CASSLAQGRGELFF.

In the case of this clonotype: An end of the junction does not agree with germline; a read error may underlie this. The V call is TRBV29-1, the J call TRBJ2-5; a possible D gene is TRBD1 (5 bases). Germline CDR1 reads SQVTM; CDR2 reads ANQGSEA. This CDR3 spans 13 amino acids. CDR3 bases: TGCTGCGTTGCTTCAGGGTTTGTCGAAACCCAGTACTTC. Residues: CCVASGFVETQYF.

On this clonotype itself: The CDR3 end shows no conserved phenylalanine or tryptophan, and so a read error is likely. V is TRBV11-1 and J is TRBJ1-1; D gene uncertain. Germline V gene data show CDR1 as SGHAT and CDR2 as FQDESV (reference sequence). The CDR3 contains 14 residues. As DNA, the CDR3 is TGTGTCAGCAGTCCTGACGGATTAAACACTGAAGCTTTCTGT. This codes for CVSSPDGLNTEAFC.

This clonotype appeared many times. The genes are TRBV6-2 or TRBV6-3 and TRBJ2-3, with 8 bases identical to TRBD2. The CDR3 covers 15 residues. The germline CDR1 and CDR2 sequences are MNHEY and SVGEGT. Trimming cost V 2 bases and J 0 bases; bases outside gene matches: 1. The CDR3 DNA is TGTGCCAGCAGTTACGGCGGGGGGAGCACAGATACGCAGTATTTT. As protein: CASSYGGGSTDTQYF.

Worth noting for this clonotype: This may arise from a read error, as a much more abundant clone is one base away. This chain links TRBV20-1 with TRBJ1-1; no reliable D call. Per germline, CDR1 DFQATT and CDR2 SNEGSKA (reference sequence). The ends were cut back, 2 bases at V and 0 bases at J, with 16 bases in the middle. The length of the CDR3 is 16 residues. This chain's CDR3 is CSARPRGRPMNTEAFF. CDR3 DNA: TGCAGTGCTAGACCGCGCGGCCGGCCGATGAACACTGAAGCTTTCTTT.

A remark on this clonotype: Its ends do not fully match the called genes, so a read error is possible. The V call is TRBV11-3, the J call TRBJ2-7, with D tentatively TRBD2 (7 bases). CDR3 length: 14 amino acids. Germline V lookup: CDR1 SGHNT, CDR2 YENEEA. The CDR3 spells CASNLRGAPYEQYF. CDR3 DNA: TGTGCCAGCAACTTACGGGGGGCACCCTACGAGCAGTACTTC.

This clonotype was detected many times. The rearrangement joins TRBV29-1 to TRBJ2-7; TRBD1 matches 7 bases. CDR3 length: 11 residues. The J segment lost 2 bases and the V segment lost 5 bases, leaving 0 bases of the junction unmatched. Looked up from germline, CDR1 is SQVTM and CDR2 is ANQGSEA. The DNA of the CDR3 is TGCAGCGTTCAGGGGGCCTACGAGCAGTACTTC. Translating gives CSVQGAYEQYF.

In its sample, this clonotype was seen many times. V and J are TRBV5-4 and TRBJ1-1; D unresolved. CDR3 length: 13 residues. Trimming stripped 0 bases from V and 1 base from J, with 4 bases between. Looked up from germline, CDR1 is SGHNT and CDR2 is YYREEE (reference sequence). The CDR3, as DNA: TGTGCCAGCAGCTTGGAGGAGAACACTGAAGCTTTCTTT. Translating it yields CASSLEENTEAFF.